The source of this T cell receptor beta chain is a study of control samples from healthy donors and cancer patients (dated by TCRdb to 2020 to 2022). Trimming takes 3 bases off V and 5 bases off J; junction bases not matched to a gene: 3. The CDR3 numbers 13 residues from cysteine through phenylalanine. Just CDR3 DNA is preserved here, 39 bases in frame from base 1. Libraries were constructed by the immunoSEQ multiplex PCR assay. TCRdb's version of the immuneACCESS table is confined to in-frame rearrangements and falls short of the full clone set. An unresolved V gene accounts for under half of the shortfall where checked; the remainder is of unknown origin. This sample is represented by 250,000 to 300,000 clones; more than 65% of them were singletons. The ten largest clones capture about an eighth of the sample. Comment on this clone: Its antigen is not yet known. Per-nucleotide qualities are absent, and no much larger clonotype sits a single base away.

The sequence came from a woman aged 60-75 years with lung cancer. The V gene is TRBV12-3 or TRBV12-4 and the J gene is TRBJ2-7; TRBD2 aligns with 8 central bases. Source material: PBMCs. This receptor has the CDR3 CASSFSGMNEQYF. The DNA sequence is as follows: TGTGCCAGCAGTTTTAGCGGGATGAACGAGCAGTACTTC.